Given below is one T cell receptor beta chain in context. The sample comes from a study of shared clonotypes between healthy human individuals. Study details: The study drew on a couple of women and a few men aged 18 to 49 as donors.

Researchers sequenced unsorted PBMC DNA using ten immunoSEQ deep assay plates. This table comes from immunoSEQ multiplex PCR, and its TCRdb copy is limited to in-frame clones, with some not included. The sample shows about 470,000 clones, roughly 80% of them seen only once. The CDR3 totals 15 residues. The V gene lost 4 bases and the J gene lost 0 bases, with 14 bases spanning the gap. The germline CDR1 and CDR2 sequences are SGHRS and YFSETQ. Only Caucasian adults living in Nashville, Tennessee made up the donor group. This chain connects TRBV5-1 to TRBJ2-7, with a weak D call TRBD2 (5 bases). Material for sequencing was PBMCs. The clonotype comes from a middle-aged woman in good health. Some clones in this sample may be carry-over from other donors' samples. This chain's CDR3 is CASSDAGVPSYEQYF. CDR3 DNA: TGCGCCAGCAGCGACGCGGGCGTCCCCTCCTACGAGCAGTACTTC. The full variable domain, completed using reference TRBV5-1 and TRBJ2-7, is KAGVTQTPRYLIKTRGQQVTLSCSPISGHRSVSWYQQTPGQGLQFLFEYFSETQRNKGNFPGRFSGRQFSNSRSEMNVSTLELGDSALYLCASSDAGVPSYEQYFGPGTRLTVT.